This is a list of T cell receptor beta chains from one sample in a study of cytomegalovirus exposure and HLA in healthy donors. TCRdb's copy holds only in-frame clones and misses some; the assay was immunoSEQ multiplex PCR. The sample shows 200,000 to 250,000 clones, roughly three quarters of them seen only once. The specimen sequenced was PBMCs. These receptors originate from a man in his forties or fifties in good health and CMV-seronegative. Both conserved end residues are part of each CDR3. Fields, in order: D gene, V gene, J gene, CDR3 protein. The D gene is left open where the match is weak.

d_gene: NA
v_gene: TRBV7-9
j_gene: TRBJ1-5
CDR3aa: CASSPSEINQPQHF

d_gene: TRBD2
v_gene: TRBV27
j_gene: TRBJ2-1
CDR3aa: CASHIWAGAFNEQFF

d_gene: NA
v_gene: TRBV28
j_gene: TRBJ1-2
CDR3aa: CASTPRDIYGYTF

d_gene: TRBD1
v_gene: TRBV28
j_gene: TRBJ1-5
CDR3aa: CASRSGTGFIQPQHF

d_gene: NA
v_gene: TRBV6-5
j_gene: TRBJ1-5
CDR3aa: CASSLDRIDQPQHF

d_gene: TRBD2
v_gene: TRBV28
j_gene: TRBJ2-5
CDR3aa: CASSSLYPSTSGEKRETQYF

d_gene: NA
v_gene: TRBV5-1
j_gene: TRBJ2-5
CDR3aa: CASSSIKETQYF

d_gene: NA
v_gene: TRBV25-1
j_gene: TRBJ2-1
CDR3aa: CASSDPGAFNEQFF

d_gene: TRBD2
v_gene: TRBV30
j_gene: TRBJ2-1
CDR3aa: CAWSTRRLAGENEQFF

d_gene: TRBD2
v_gene: TRBV4-1
j_gene: TRBJ2-1
CDR3aa: CASRGEGSSYNEQFF

d_gene: TRBD2
v_gene: TRBV19
j_gene: TRBJ2-1
CDR3aa: CASSIGTSGYNEQFF

d_gene: NA
v_gene: TRBV7-2
j_gene: TRBJ2-1
CDR3aa: CASSLAPTNGYNEQFF

d_gene: TRBD2
v_gene: TRBV10-2
j_gene: TRBJ2-3
CDR3aa: CASVTGRVTDTQYF

d_gene: TRBD2
v_gene: TRBV11-3
j_gene: TRBJ2-1
CDR3aa: CASSLTGTSRNEQFF

d_gene: NA
v_gene: TRBV27
j_gene: TRBJ2-2
CDR3aa: CASSRNTGELFF

d_gene: TRBD1
v_gene: TRBV18
j_gene: TRBJ1-2
CDR3aa: CASSQDRGDGYTF

d_gene: NA
v_gene: TRBV5-4
j_gene: TRBJ1-1
CDR3aa: CASSLDNQGWSEAFF

d_gene: NA
v_gene: TRBV7-2
j_gene: TRBJ2-5
CDR3aa: CASSLAVLLETQYF

d_gene: NA
v_gene: TRBV5-1
j_gene: TRBJ2-7
CDR3aa: CASSSIGGGYEQYF

d_gene: TRBD1
v_gene: TRBV6-4
j_gene: TRBJ1-1
CDR3aa: CASRGQGWDTEAFF

d_gene: NA
v_gene: TRBV2
j_gene: TRBJ1-5
CDR3aa: CASSAGTLAQPQHF

d_gene: TRBD1
v_gene: TRBV9
j_gene: TRBJ1-2
CDR3aa: CASSPDPGTALTYGYTF

d_gene: NA
v_gene: TRBV18
j_gene: TRBJ2-1
CDR3aa: CASSPTGRGSYNEQFF

d_gene: NA
v_gene: TRBV6-1
j_gene: TRBJ1-1
CDR3aa: CASREGNTEAFF

d_gene: TRBD2
v_gene: TRBV7-3
j_gene: TRBJ2-1
CDR3aa: CASSLTAGVYNEQFF

d_gene: TRBD1
v_gene: TRBV5-1
j_gene: TRBJ1-1
CDR3aa: CASSSTQGAGNTEAFF

d_gene: TRBD2
v_gene: TRBV29-1
j_gene: TRBJ2-1
CDR3aa: CSHSGTSGYNEQFF

d_gene: TRBD2
v_gene: TRBV6-1
j_gene: TRBJ2-3
CDR3aa: CASTYLAGGLDTQYF

d_gene: NA
v_gene: TRBV18
j_gene: TRBJ1-1
CDR3aa: CASSPSRGFEAFF

d_gene: TRBD1
v_gene: TRBV5-1
j_gene: TRBJ2-5
CDR3aa: CASSFLPGTGQETQYF

d_gene: TRBD1
v_gene: TRBV30
j_gene: TRBJ1-1
CDR3aa: CAWGRQGAYTEAFF

d_gene: NA
v_gene: TRBV27
j_gene: TRBJ1-1
CDR3aa: CASRWAAGVGTEAFF

d_gene: TRBD1
v_gene: TRBV7-9
j_gene: TRBJ2-7
CDR3aa: CASSDYPGQGGNEQYF

d_gene: TRBD1
v_gene: TRBV7-3
j_gene: TRBJ1-1
CDR3aa: CASSIDRARRNTEAFF

d_gene: TRBD1
v_gene: TRBV27
j_gene: TRBJ2-7
CDR3aa: CASSLGQGLSYEQYF

d_gene: NA
v_gene: TRBV19
j_gene: TRBJ2-2
CDR3aa: CASSIVATNTGELFF

d_gene: NA
v_gene: TRBV2
j_gene: TRBJ1-1
CDR3aa: CASSRDTEAFF

d_gene: TRBD1
v_gene: TRBV27
j_gene: TRBJ1-5
CDR3aa: CASSFRQGGQPQHF

d_gene: TRBD1
v_gene: TRBV7-2
j_gene: TRBJ2-2
CDR3aa: CASSLGQGTGELFF

d_gene: NA
v_gene: TRBV29-1
j_gene: TRBJ1-1
CDR3aa: CSAVMQGYTTEAFF

d_gene: TRBD2
v_gene: TRBV10-1
j_gene: TRBJ2-3
CDR3aa: CASSAKLAGNTDTQYF

d_gene: NA
v_gene: TRBV30
j_gene: TRBJ1-3
CDR3aa: CASAQGSSGNTIYF

d_gene: NA
v_gene: TRBV7-2
j_gene: TRBJ1-5
CDR3aa: CASSLGQGGPHQPQHF

d_gene: TRBD2
v_gene: TRBV10-3
j_gene: TRBJ2-7
CDR3aa: CAVGTSGNYEQYF

d_gene: TRBD1
v_gene: TRBV9
j_gene: TRBJ2-2
CDR3aa: CASSATDRTSGELFF

d_gene: TRBD1
v_gene: TRBV2
j_gene: TRBJ2-5
CDR3aa: CASSDFKGAVAWKYQETQYF

d_gene: NA
v_gene: TRBV5-1
j_gene: TRBJ1-3
CDR3aa: CASSAAGEVVNTIYF

d_gene: TRBD2
v_gene: TRBV5-1
j_gene: TRBJ2-3
CDR3aa: CASSWAGGRTDTQYF

d_gene: NA
v_gene: TRBV19
j_gene: TRBJ1-1
CDR3aa: CASRKDSEAFF

d_gene: TRBD1
v_gene: TRBV29-1
j_gene: TRBJ1-4
CDR3aa: CSAQGQGWFATNEKLFF

d_gene: NA
v_gene: TRBV9
j_gene: TRBJ1-5
CDR3aa: CAPKLNQPQHF

d_gene: TRBD1
v_gene: TRBV9
j_gene: TRBJ1-2
CDR3aa: CASSPDREYGYTF

d_gene: NA
v_gene: TRBV29-1
j_gene: TRBJ2-1
CDR3aa: CSVEGGGEGFSYNEQFF

d_gene: NA
v_gene: TRBV19
j_gene: TRBJ1-1
CDR3aa: CASHYLGGRYGTTEAFF

d_gene: NA
v_gene: TRBV14
j_gene: TRBJ1-2
CDR3aa: CASSHLDRKPLYGYTF

d_gene: NA
v_gene: TRBV9
j_gene: TRBJ1-1
CDR3aa: CASSVAGREAFF

d_gene: NA
v_gene: TRBV27
j_gene: TRBJ1-2
CDR3aa: CASSLGGNYGYTF